Following are 3 T cell receptor beta chains from one sample sequenced in a study of OX40 agonist ivuxolimab in advanced cancers. TCRdb's copy holds only in-frame clones and misses some; the assay was immunoSEQ multiplex PCR. Among about 55,000 clones, about 90% were seen once, and the ten largest hold approximately 12%. The material was CD4+ or CD8+ T cells sorted from blood, obtained in a trial of the OX40 agonist ivuxolimab. These receptors all come from an adult with an advanced solid tumor such as melanoma, head and neck, liver or kidney cancer.

The table lists this clone with a few counts. Other DNA sequences in the same sample also yield this CDR3. V usage is TRBV6-5 and J usage is TRBJ1-1, with D possibly matching TRBD1 (6 bases). Trimming pared 6 bases from V and 8 bases from J, leaving 13 bases between. Germline CDR1 MNHEY, CDR2 SVGAGI. There are 12 residues in the CDR3. CDR3 region: CASSSGTPEAFF. CDR3 DNA sequence: TGTGCCAGCAGCTCCGGGACACCCGAAGCTTTCTTT.

This CDR3 is CASSPYGGRSPLHF. The CDR3 region has the DNA TGTGCCAGCAGCCCCTATGGGGGTAGGTCACCCCTCCACTTT. This chain uses TRBV28 with TRBJ1-6, with D perhaps matching TRBD1 (5 bases). The CDR3 contains 14 residues. Germline V gene data show CDR1 as MDHEN and CDR2 as SYDVKM. V was cut by 6 bases and J by 10 bases, with 16 bases left in between. Full variable domain (missing parts from reference TRBV28 and TRBJ1-6): DVKVTQSSRYLVKRTGEKVFLECVQDMDHENMFWYRQDPGLGLRLIYFSYDVKMKEKGDIPEGYSVSREKKERFSLILESASTNQTSMYLCASSPYGGRSPLHFGNGTRLTVT.

The gene calls are TRBV5-6 and TRBJ1-1, with TRBD1 identical over 12 bases. CDR1 SGHDT and CDR2 YYEEEE come from the germline V gene. The CDR3 length is 19 residues. Losses at the gene ends were 4 bases for V and 0 bases for J; bases not matched to a gene: 13. The CDR3 region is CASSPERGTGGLLNTEAFF. CDR3 DNA sequence: TGTGCCAGCAGCCCCGAACGTGGGACAGGGGGCCTATTGAACACTGAAGCTTTCTTT.